This T cell receptor beta chain was found in a study of T cells after yellow fever vaccination. This clonotype was seen more than once but under ten times. Its antigen is not identified. Via MiXCR, TCRdb re-called the 5' RACE reads, giving one row per CDR3 protein. The top ten hold roughly 16% of the sample, which has 450,000 to 650,000 distinct CDR3 sequences, just over 20% seen once. The germline gives CDR1 SGHAT, CDR2 FQDESV (reference sequence). V was clipped by 4 bases and J by 6 bases, with 18 bases between them. The CDR3 extends over 15 amino acids. Whole-study findings and limits: FACS-sorted repertoires might harbor abundant contaminating clonotypes from the bulk population. Overall, a small share of clonotypes was seen in both CD4 and CD8 compartments. Peaking on day 5 versus 15, the secondary response was faster but weaker.

The specimen was PBMCs, collected approximately 22 days after the first yellow fever vaccination. The TCR comes from a man in his late teens or twenties who received the YFV17D yellow fever vaccine. The chain carries TRBV11-1 and TRBJ1-1; possibly TRBD1 for D (6 bases). CDR3: CASSSPPRGRAEAFF. CDR3 sequence (DNA): TGTGCCAGCAGCTCACCCCCCAGGGGCAGGGCTGAAGCTTTCTTT.